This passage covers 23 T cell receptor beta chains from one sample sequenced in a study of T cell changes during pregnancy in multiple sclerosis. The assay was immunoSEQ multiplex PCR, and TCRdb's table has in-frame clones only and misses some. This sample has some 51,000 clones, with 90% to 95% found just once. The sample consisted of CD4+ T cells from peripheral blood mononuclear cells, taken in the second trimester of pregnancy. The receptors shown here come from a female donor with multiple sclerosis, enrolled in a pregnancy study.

The CDR3 nucleotides are TGTGCCAGCAGCGGTGGGCTCGGTAATCAGCCCCAGCATTTT. Translation: CASSGGLGNQPQHF. The V call is TRBV5-6, the J call TRBJ1-5; unclear D gene. V shed 4 bases and J shed 4 bases, with 12 bases lying between them. The germline gives CDR1 SGHDT, CDR2 YYEEEE. The CDR3 spans 14 residues.

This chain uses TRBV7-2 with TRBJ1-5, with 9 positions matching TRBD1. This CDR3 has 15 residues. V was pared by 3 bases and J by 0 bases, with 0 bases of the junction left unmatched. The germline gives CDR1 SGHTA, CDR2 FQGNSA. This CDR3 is CASSLDRGSNQPQHF. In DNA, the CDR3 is TGTGCCAGCAGCTTGGACAGGGGTAGCAATCAGCCCCAGCATTTT.

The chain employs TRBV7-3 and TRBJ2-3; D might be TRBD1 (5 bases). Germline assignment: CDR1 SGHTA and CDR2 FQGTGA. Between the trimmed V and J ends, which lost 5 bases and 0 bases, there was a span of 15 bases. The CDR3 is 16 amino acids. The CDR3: CASSVQGGTSTDTQYF. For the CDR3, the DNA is TGTGCCAGCAGCGTCCAGGGCGGAACAAGCACAGATACGCAGTATTTT. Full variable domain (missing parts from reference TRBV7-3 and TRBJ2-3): GAGVSQTPSNKVTEKGKYVELRCDPISGHTALYWYRQSLGQGPEFLIYFQGTGAADDSGLPNDRFFAVRPEGSVSTLKIQRTERGDSAVYLCASSVQGGTSTDTQYFGPGTRLTVL.

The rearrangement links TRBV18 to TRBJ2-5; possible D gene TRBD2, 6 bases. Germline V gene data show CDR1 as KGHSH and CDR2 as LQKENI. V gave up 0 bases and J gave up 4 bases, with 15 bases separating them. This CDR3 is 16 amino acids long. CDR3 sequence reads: CASSPPGGTVLETQYF. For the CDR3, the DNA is TGTGCCAGCTCACCACCCGGGGGAACAGTTCTAGAGACCCAGTACTTC.

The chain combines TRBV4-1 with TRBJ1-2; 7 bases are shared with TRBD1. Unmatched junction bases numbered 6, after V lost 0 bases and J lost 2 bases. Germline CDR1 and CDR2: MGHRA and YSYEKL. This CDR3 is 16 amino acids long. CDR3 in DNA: TGCGCCAGCAGCCAAGATCCAGGCAGGGGGAACTATGGCTACACCTTC. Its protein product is CASSQDPGRGNYGYTF.

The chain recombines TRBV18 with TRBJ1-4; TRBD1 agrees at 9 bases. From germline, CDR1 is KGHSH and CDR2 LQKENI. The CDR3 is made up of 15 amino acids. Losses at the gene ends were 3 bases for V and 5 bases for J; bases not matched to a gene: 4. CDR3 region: CASSPGQGPNEKLFF. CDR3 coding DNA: TGTGCCAGCTCACCGGGACAGGGCCCCAATGAAAAACTGTTTTTT.

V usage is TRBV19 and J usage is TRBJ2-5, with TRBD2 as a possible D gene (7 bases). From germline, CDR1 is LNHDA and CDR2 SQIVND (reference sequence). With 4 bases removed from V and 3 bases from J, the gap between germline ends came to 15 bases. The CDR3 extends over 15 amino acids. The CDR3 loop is CASSNRGAVEETQYF. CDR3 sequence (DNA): TGTGCCAGTAGTAATCGGGGGGCGGTAGAAGAGACCCAGTACTTC.

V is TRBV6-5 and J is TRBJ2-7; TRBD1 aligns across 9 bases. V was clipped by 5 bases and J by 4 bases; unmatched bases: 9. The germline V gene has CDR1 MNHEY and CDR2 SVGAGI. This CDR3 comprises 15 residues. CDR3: CASSPPGQGNYEQYF. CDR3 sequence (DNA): TGTGCCAGCAGTCCTCCGGGACAGGGTAATTACGAGCAGTACTTC.

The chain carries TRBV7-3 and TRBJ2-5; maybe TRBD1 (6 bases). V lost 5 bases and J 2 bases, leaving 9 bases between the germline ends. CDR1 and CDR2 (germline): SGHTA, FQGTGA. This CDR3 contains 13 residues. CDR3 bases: TGTGCCAGCAGCAGGACAGCACAAGAGACCCAGTACTTC. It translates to CASSRTAQETQYF.

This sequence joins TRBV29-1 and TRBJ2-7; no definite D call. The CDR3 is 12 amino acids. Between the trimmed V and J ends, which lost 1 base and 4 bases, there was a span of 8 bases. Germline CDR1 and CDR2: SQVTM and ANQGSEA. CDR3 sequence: CSVEVARYEQYF. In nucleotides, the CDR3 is TGCAGCGTTGAAGTGGCTAGGTACGAGCAGTACTTC.

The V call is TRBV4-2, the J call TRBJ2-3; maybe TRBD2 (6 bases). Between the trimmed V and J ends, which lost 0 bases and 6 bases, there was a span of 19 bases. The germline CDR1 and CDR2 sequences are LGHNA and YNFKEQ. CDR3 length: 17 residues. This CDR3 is CASSQDGLPPSTDTQYF. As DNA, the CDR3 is TGTGCCAGCAGCCAAGATGGACTACCACCCTCCACCGATACGCAGTATTTT.

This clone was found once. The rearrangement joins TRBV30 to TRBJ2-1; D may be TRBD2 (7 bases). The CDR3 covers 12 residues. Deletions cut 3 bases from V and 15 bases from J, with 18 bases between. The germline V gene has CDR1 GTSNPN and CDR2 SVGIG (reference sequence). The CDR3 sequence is CAWSAVGGPGFF. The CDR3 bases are TGTGCCTGGAGCGCGGTCGGGGGGCCCGGGTTCTTC.

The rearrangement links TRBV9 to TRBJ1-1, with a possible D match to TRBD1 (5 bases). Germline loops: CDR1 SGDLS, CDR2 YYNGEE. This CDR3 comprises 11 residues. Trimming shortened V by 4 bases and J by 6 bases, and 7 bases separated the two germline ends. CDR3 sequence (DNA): TGTGCCAGCAGCACAGGCCCTGAAGCTTTCTTT. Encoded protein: CASSTGPEAFF.

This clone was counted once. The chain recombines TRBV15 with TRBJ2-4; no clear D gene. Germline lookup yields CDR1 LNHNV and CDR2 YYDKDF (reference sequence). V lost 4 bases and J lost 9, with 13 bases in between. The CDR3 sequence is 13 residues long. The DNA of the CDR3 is TGTGCCACCAGCAACCCGGTTCTAGGCATTCAGTACTTC. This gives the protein CATSNPVLGIQYF.

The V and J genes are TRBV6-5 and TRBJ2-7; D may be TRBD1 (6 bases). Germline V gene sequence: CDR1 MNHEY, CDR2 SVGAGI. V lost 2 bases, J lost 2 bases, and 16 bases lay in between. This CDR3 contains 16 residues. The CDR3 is CASSYRSVDRTYEQYF. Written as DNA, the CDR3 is TGTGCCAGCAGTTACCGTTCTGTCGACAGGACCTACGAGCAGTACTTC.

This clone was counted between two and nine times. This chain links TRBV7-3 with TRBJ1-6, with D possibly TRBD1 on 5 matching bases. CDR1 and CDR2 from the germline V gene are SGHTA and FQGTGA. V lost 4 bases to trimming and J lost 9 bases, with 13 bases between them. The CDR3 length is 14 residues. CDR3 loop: CASSSGTMGSPLHF. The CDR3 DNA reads TGTGCCAGCAGCTCCGGGACTATGGGTTCACCCCTCCACTTT.

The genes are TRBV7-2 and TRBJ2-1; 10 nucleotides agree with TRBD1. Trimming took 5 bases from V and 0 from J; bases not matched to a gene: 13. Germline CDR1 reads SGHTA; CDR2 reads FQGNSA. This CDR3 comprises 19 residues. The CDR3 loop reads CASSQGQGRGKSSYNEQFF. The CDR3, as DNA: TGTGCCAGCAGCCAGGGACAGGGGAGGGGAAAGAGCTCCTACAATGAGCAGTTCTTC.

CDR3 residues: CASRRDMTTHGYTF. In DNA, the CDR3 is TGTGCCAGCAGACGGGACATGACCACGCATGGCTACACCTTC. The V call is TRBV7-9, the J call TRBJ1-2; TRBD1 is a possible D gene (6 bases). This CDR3 contains 14 residues. Germline CDR1 and CDR2: SEHNR and FQNEAQ (reference sequence). The V end was cut by 6 bases, the J end by 6 bases, with 17 bases between.

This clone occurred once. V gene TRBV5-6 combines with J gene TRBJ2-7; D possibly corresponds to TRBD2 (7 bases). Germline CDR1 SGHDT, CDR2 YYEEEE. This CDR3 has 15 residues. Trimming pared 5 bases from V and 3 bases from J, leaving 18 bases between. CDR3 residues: CASRPREGGIYEQYF. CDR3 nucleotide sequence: TGTGCCAGCAGACCTCGCGAGGGGGGGATCTACGAGCAGTACTTC.

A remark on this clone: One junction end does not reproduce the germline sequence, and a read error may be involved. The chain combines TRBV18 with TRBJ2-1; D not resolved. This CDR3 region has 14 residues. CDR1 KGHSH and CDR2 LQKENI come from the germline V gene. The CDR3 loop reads CASSPSRVDLGQLF. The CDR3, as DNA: TGTGCCAGCTCACCATCCCGGGTAGACTTAGGTCAACTCTTC.

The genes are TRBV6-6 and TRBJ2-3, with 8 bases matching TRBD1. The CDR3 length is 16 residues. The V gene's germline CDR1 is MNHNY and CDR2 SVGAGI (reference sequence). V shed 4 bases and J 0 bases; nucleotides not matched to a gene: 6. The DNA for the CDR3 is TGTGCCAGCAGTTTTACAGGGGGAACTAGCACAGATACGCAGTATTTT. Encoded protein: CASSFTGGTSTDTQYF.

CDR3 sequence: CASSPAGPNYGYTF. As DNA, the CDR3 is TGTGCCAGCTCACCAGCGGGGCCCAACTATGGCTACACCTTC. The chain employs TRBV18 and TRBJ1-2; perhaps TRBD1 as D (5 bases). Germline V gene sequence: CDR1 KGHSH, CDR2 LQKENI. V lost 2 bases to trimming and J lost 2 bases, with 9 bases between them. CDR3 length equals 14 residues.

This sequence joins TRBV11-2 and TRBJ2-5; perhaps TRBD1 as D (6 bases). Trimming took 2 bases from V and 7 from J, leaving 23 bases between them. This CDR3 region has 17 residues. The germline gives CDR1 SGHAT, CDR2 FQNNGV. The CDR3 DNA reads TGTGCCAGCAGCTTATTCACTGGGGGCTCGGATCGGGGGACCCAGTACTTC. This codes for CASSLFTGGSDRGTQYF.